Detailed here is one T cell receptor beta chain. The assay was immunoSEQ multiplex PCR, and TCRdb's table has in-frame clones only and misses some. The sample contains more than 85,000 clones, around 90% of which appear only once. These data are taken from a study of siplizumab effects on memory and regulatory T cells. The V segment lost 5 bases and the J segment 8 bases; nucleotides outside the gene matches: 9. The CDR3 is 15 residues long. Germline loops: CDR1 LNHDA, CDR2 SQIVND (reference sequence). This sequence originates from a human donor in good health. Some clones in this sample may be carry-over from other donors' samples. The chain is built from TRBV19 and TRBJ1-2, with 12 nucleotides matching TRBD1. Sequencing was carried out using CD4+ T cells sorted from blood. The DNA of the CDR3 is TGTGCCAGTAGTCCAGGAGGTGGGACAGGGGGCGGCTACACCTTC. This translates into CASSPGGGTGGGYTF.